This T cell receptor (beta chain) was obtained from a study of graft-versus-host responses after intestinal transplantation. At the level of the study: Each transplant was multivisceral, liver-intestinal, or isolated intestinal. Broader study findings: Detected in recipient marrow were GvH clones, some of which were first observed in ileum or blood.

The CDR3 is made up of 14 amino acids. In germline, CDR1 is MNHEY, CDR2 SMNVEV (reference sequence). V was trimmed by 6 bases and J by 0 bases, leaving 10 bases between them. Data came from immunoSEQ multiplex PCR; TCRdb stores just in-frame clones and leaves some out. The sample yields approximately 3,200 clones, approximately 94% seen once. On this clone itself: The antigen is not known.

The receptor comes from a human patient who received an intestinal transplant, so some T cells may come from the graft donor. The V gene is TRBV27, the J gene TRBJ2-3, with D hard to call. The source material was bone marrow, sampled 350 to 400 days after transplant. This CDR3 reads CASRAATSTDTQYF. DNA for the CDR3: TGTGCCAGCAGGGCCGCAACTAGCACAGATACGCAGTATTTT.